These T cell receptor beta chains were read from a single sample in a study of blood T cell repertoires in COVID-19. Using immunoSEQ multiplex PCR, the repertoire was profiled, and TCRdb retains in-frame clones only, with some absent. The repertoire holds 200,000 to 250,000 clones, with 84% as singletons. What was sequenced was PBMCs or T cells enriched from blood (not recorded which). These receptors were taken from a man aged 55 to 70 who had recovered from COVID-19. CDR3s leave out the opening cysteine and the closing phenylalanine or tryptophan. Each record gives: V gene, J gene, CDR3 protein.

V: TRBV6-2/TRBV6-3
J: TRBJ2-2
CDR3: ASSYSRTGELF

V: TRBV6-5
J: TRBJ1-6
CDR3: ASSYSGDSPLH

V: TRBV15
J: TRBJ2-5
CDR3: ATSSCEWCRTDHVGTQY

V: TRBV7-9
J: TRBJ1-1
CDR3: ASSLGQGFLTEAF

V: TRBV5-5
J: TRBJ1-4
CDR3: ASSPSRDSATNEKLF

V: TRBV11-3
J: TRBJ2-2
CDR3: ASSLGEQGVVTGELF

V: TRBV19
J: TRBJ1-3
CDR3: ASTGFGNTIY

V: TRBV11-2
J: TRBJ1-3
CDR3: ASSPDNSGNTIY

V: TRBV6-5
J: TRBJ2-7
CDR3: ASSSAGGRSYEQY

V: TRBV3-1/TRBV3-2
J: TRBJ2-7
CDR3: ASSQDHSSYEQY

V: TRBV7-3
J: TRBJ1-2
CDR3: ASSPGTGGYT

V: TRBV11-3
J: TRBJ2-7
CDR3: ASSSAGTGRYEQY

V: TRBV5-1
J: TRBJ2-3
CDR3: ASSWTGVSTDTQY

V: TRBV7-3
J: TRBJ2-3
CDR3: ASSSDRGSTDTQY

V: TRBV5-1
J: TRBJ2-6
CDR3: ASSPGHPGANVLT

V: TRBV19
J: TRBJ1-1
CDR3: ASGVGGTEAF